Shown below are 20 T cell receptor beta chains from a single sample sequenced in a study of shared clonotypes between healthy human individuals. Libraries were prepared by immunoSEQ multiplex PCR; TCRdb keeps only in-frame clonotypes and omits some of them. The sample records 2 million to 3 million clones, 80% to 95% being singletons. What was sequenced was naive CD4+ T cells from PBMCs. The subset was: CD45RA+ positively selected. Receptors were obtained from a young man in good health. Some clones in this sample may be carry-over from other donors' samples.

CDR3 sequence (DNA): TGTGCCAGCAGCTATGGACATTTAGGGGGCACTGAAGCTTTCTTT. Residues: CASSYGHLGGTEAFF. The chain joins TRBV7-9 to TRBJ1-1, with a possible D match to TRBD1 (6 bases). CDR1 is SEHNR and CDR2 is FQNEAQ in the germline V gene (reference sequence). The ends were cut back, 4 bases at V and 4 bases at J, with 16 bases in the middle. This CDR3 contains 15 residues.

The chain employs TRBV2 and TRBJ1-1; weak D call: TRBD1 (6 bases). The CDR3 length is 15 residues. Deletions cut 7 bases from V and 7 bases from J, with 22 bases between. Looked up from germline, CDR1 is SNHLY and CDR2 is FYNNEI. The CDR3 sequence is CASTEGGRDSVEAFF. The CDR3 region has the DNA TGTGCCAGCACCGAGGGGGGCCGGGACTCGGTTGAAGCTTTCTTT.

With respect to this clone: One junction end does not reproduce the germline sequence, and a read error may be involved. Other DNA sequences in the same sample also yield this CDR3. The chain carries TRBV28 and TRBJ1-4, with a tentative D call TRBD1 (5 bases). Germline loops: CDR1 MDHEN, CDR2 SYDVKM. The CDR3 is 16 amino acids. The CDR3: CASSLWGDATNEKLFF. The CDR3 DNA reads TGTGCCAGCAGTCTATGGGGCGATGCAACTAATGAAAAACTGTTTTTT.

V usage is TRBV7-9 and J usage is TRBJ1-4; no firm D call. The CDR3 consists of 11 residues. V lost 6 bases and J lost 4, with 3 bases in between. Germline CDR1 reads SEHNR; CDR2 reads FQNEAQ (reference sequence). Here the CDR3 reads CASRNNEKLFF. The CDR3 nucleotides are TGTGCCAGCAGGAATAATGAAAAACTGTTTTTT.

A remark on this clone: Additional DNA sequences in this sample encode the identical CDR3. The chain carries TRBV28 and TRBJ2-1; possibly TRBD2 for D (5 bases). The CDR3 sequence is 14 residues long. Deletions cut 5 bases from V and 4 bases from J, with 12 bases between. Germline CDR1 is MDHEN and CDR2 is SYDVKM. CDR3 in amino acids: CASSPPGLYNEQFF. The CDR3 region has the DNA TGTGCCAGCAGTCCCCCCGGACTTTACAATGAGCAGTTCTTC.

The chain employs TRBV18 and TRBJ2-5; D is unresolved. Looked up from germline, CDR1 is KGHSH and CDR2 is LQKENI. The V end lost 2 bases, the J end lost 3 bases, and 16 bases lay between the germline ends. This CDR3 is 16 amino acids long. The CDR3 DNA reads TGTGCCAGCTCACCAAGGGCCCTTAGGCAAAAAGAGACCCAGTACTTC. Encoded protein: CASSPRALRQKETQYF.

V gene TRBV11-3 combines with J gene TRBJ2-7; no clear D gene. Germline V lookup: CDR1 SGHNT, CDR2 YENEEA. Trimming removed 1 base from V and 6 bases from J, with 10 bases in between. The CDR3 length is 13 residues. CDR3 sequence: CASSLGGSGEQYF. CDR3 DNA sequence: TGTGCCAGCAGCTTAGGAGGCTCGGGCGAGCAGTACTTC.

In DNA form, the CDR3 reads TGTGCCAGCAGTCCAATCCAGGACCTCTCCTACGAGCAGTACTTC. This sequence encodes CASSPIQDLSYEQYF. This sequence joins TRBV6-5 and TRBJ2-7; D gene uncertain. CDR3 length: 15 amino acids. Germline V gives CDR1 MNHEY, CDR2 SVGAGI. The V and J ends lost 5 bases and 0 bases respectively, with 14 bases between them.

The sample holds one count of this clone. V gene TRBV29-1 combines with J gene TRBJ2-3; TRBD2 matches at 10 bases. The germline CDR1 and CDR2 sequences are SQVTM and ANQGSEA. Unmatched junction bases numbered 7, after V lost 6 bases and J lost 1 base. The CDR3 contains 15 residues. Here the CDR3 reads CSVTSSGSGTDTQYF. The CDR3, as DNA: TGCAGCGTCACTTCTAGCGGGAGTGGCACAGATACGCAGTATTTT.

The V gene is TRBV7-3, the J gene TRBJ2-4, with TRBD2 matching over 7 bases. V lost 5 bases, J lost 8 bases, and 6 bases stayed unmatched. CDR3 length equals 13 residues. The V gene's germline CDR1 is SGHTA and CDR2 FQGTGA. CDR3 bases: TGTGCCAGCAGCCCCGCAGGGAGGGACATTCAGTACTTC. Translating gives CASSPAGRDIQYF.

The chain recombines TRBV7-2 with TRBJ2-7; 7 bases match TRBD2. This CDR3 region has 13 residues. Germline loops: CDR1 SGHTA, CDR2 FQGNSA. With V trimmed by 5 bases and J by 7 bases, 8 bases remained unmatched. CDR3 amino acids: CASSPWGGGEQYF. DNA for the CDR3: TGTGCCAGCAGCCCATGGGGGGGAGGGGAGCAGTACTTC.

The chain couples TRBV11-3 to TRBJ2-7, with D possibly TRBD1 on 6 matching bases. The length of the CDR3 is 13 residues. Germline-derived CDR1 and CDR2 are SGHNT and YENEEA. Trimming took 5 bases from V and 2 from J, leaving 10 bases between them. The CDR3 region is CASSPTGTYEQYF. In DNA form, the CDR3 reads TGTGCCAGCAGCCCAACAGGGACCTACGAGCAGTACTTC.

The rearrangement joins TRBV6-5 to TRBJ2-5, with D hard to call. Germline V gene data show CDR1 as MNHEY and CDR2 as SVGAGI. The CDR3 is made up of 12 amino acids. V gave up 7 bases and J gave up 5 bases, with 11 bases separating them. The CDR3: CASTGSVETQYF. The CDR3, as DNA: TGTGCCAGCACCGGAAGCGTGGAGACCCAGTACTTC.

This chain links TRBV4-1 with TRBJ2-4, with D perhaps matching TRBD1 (6 bases). V dropped 3 bases and J dropped 0 bases, with 6 bases sitting between them. The CDR3 totals 14 residues. The V gene's germline CDR1 is MGHRA and CDR2 YSYEKL. CDR3 bases: TGCGCCAGCAGCCAGGGGGCAGCCAAAAACATTCAGTACTTC. Translated, it gives CASSQGAAKNIQYF.

The rearrangement links TRBV5-4 to TRBJ2-1; 11 nucleotides align to TRBD2. Trimming cost V 5 bases and J 1 base; bases outside gene matches: 8. Germline-derived CDR1 and CDR2 are SGHNT and YYREEE (reference sequence). This CDR3 has 17 amino acids. CDR3 bases: TGTGCCAGCAGACAGGGCCCTAGCGGGGGGTCCTACAATGAGCAGTTCTTC. Its protein is CASRQGPSGGSYNEQFF.

This chain joins TRBV2 and TRBJ2-7; D is uncertain. In germline, CDR1 is SNHLY, CDR2 FYNNEI. V was pared by 4 bases and J by 6 bases, with 4 bases between. CDR3 size: 10 residues. CDR3 sequence reads: CASSVSEQYF. CDR3 nucleotide sequence: TGTGCCAGCAGTGTATCCGAGCAGTACTTC.

The chain recombines TRBV27 with TRBJ2-5, with no clear D. The CDR3 loop spans 15 amino acids. CDR1 is MNHEY and CDR2 is SMNVEV in the germline V gene (reference sequence). Deletions cut 8 bases from V and 0 bases from J, with 16 bases between. This CDR3 reads CASELVRIHQETQYF. Here the CDR3 DNA reads TGTGCCAGCGAGCTAGTTAGGATTCACCAAGAGACCCAGTACTTC.

This chain connects TRBV29-1 to TRBJ1-5; D possibly corresponds to TRBD1 (5 bases). The CDR3 is made up of 13 amino acids. Germline V gene lookup returns CDR1 SQVTM and CDR2 ANQGSEA. V lost 1 base and J lost 8, with 12 bases in between. CDR3 nucleotide sequence: TGCAGCGTTGAAGGGTACGCGGGGGAGCCCCAGCATTTT. Protein product: CSVEGYAGEPQHF.

J is TRBJ2-2 and V is TRBV29-1; D ambiguous. This CDR3 is built from 11 residues. With 2 bases removed from V and 8 bases from J, the gap between germline ends came to 6 bases. Germline V CDR1 and CDR2: SQVTM, ANQGSEA. As DNA, the CDR3 is TGCAGCGTTGAATGGCGGGGGGAGCTGTTTTTT. Translated, it gives CSVEWRGELFF.

The rearrangement links TRBV14 to TRBJ2-7; 15 nucleotides line up with TRBD2. The CDR3 length is 16 residues. J gave up 6 bases and V 2 bases, and 5 bases lay outside the gene matches. The germline V gene encodes CDR1 SGHDN and CDR2 FVKESK. The DNA for the CDR3 is TGTGCCAGCAGCCAATGGACTAGCGGGAGGGCCGCCGAGCAGTACTTC. Its translation: CASSQWTSGRAAEQYF.